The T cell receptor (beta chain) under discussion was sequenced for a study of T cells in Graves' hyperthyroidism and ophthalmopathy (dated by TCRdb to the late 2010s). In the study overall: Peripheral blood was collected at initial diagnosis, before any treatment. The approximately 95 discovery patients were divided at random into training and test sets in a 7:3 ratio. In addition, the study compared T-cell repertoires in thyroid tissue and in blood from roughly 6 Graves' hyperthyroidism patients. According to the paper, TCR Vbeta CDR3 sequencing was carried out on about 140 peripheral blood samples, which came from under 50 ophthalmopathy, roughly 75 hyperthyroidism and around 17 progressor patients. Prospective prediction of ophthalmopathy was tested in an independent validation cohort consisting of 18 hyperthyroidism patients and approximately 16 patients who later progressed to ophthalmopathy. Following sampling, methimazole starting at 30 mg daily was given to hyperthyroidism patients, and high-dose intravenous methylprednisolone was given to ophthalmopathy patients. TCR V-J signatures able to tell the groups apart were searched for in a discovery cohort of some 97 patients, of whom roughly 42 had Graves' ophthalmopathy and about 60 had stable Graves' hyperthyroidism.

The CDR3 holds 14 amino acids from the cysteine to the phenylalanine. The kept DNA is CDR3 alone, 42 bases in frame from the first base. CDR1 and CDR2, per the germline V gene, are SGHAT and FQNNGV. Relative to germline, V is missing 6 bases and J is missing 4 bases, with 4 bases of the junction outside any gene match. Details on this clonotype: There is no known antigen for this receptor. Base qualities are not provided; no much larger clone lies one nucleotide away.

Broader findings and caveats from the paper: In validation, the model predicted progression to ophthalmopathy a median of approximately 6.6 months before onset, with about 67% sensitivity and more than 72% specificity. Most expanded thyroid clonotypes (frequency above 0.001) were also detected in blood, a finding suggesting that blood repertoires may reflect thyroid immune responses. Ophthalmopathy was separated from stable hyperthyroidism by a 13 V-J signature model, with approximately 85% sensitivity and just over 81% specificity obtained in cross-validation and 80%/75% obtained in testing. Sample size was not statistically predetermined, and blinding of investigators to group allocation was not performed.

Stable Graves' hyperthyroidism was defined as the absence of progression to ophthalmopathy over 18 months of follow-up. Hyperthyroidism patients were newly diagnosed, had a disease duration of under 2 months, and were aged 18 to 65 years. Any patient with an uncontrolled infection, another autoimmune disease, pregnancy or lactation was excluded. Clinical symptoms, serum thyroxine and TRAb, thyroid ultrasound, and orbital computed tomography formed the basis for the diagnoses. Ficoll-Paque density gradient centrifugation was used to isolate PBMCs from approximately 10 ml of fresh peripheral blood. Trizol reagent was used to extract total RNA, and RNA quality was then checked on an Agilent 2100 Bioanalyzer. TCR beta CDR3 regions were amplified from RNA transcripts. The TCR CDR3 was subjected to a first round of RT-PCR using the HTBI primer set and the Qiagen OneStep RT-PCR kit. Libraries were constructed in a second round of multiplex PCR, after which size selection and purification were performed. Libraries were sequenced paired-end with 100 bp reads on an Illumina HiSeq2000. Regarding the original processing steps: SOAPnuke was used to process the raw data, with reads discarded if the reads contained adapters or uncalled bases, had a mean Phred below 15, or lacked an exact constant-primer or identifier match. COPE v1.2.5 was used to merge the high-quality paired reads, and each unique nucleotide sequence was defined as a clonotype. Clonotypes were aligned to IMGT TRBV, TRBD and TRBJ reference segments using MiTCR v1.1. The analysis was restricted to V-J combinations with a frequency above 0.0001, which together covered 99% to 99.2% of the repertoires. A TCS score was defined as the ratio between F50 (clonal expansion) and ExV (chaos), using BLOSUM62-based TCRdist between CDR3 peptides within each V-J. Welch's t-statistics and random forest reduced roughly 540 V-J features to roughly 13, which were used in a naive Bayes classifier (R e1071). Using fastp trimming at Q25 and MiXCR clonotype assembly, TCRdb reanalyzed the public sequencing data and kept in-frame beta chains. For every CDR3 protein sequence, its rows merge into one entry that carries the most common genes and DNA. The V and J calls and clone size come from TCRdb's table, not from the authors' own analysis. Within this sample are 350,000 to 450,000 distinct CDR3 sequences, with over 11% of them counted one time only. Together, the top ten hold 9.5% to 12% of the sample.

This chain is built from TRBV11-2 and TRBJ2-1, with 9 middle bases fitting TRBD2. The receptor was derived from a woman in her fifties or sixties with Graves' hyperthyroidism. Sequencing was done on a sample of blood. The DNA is TGTGCCAGCAGTCTAGCGGGGATATACAATGAGCAGTTCTTC. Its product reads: CASSLAGIYNEQFF.